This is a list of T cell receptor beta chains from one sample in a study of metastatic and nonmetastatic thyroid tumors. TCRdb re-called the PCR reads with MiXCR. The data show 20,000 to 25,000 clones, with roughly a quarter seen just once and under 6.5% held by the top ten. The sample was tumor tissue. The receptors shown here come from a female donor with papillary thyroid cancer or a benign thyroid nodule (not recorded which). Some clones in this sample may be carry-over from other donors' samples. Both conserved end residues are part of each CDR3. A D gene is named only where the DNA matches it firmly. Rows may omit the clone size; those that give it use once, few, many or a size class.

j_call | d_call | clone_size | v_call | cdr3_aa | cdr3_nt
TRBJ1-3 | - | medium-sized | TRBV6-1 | CASRKGLSSGNTIYF | TGTGCCAGCAGAAAGGGGCTTTCATCTGGAAACACCATATATTTT
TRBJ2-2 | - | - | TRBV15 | CATSRGLGRLQVRGRSVELFF | TGTGCCACCAGCAGAGGATTGGGCCGCCTCCAGGTGAGGGGAAGGAGCGTGGAGCTGTTTTTT
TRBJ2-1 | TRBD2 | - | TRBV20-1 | CSARSGLAGVNEQFF | TGCAGTGCTAGATCCGGACTAGCGGGAGTCAATGAGCAGTTCTTC
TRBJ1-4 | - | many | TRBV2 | CASFSRRTGTTNEKLFF | TGTGCCAGCTTTAGTAGGAGGACGGGCACAACTAATGAAAAACTGTTTTTT
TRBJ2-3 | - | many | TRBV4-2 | CASSQGGRGSSPDTQYF | TGTGCCAGCAGCCAAGGGGGGCGGGGGAGCTCCCCAGATACGCAGTATTTT
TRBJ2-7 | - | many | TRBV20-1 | CSATTTGSTSYEQYF | TGCAGTGCAACCACGACAGGTTCGACCTCCTACGAGCAGTACTTC
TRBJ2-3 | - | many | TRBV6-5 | CASSYSIGKTDTQYF | TGTGCCAGCAGTTACTCAATCGGGAAGACAGATACGCAGTATTTT
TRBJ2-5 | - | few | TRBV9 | CASSEVGGWETQYF | TGTGCCAGCAGCGAGGTGGGGGGCTGGGAGACCCAGTACTTC
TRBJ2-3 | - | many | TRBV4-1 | CASSQDPPFGTQYF | TGCGCCAGCAGCCAGGATCCGCCTTTTGGTACGCAGTATTTT
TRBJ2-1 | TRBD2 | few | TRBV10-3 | CAISPLAVRGNEQFF | TGTGCCATCAGCCCTCTAGCGGTAAGGGGCAATGAGCAGTTCTTC
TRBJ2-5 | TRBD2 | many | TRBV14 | CASSPTSGTGIETQYF | TGTGCCAGCAGCCCCACTAGCGGAACGGGTATTGAGACCCAGTACTTC
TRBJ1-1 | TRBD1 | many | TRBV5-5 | CASTLNPTGVGTEAFF | TGTGCCAGCACCCTAAACCCGACAGGGGTCGGTACTGAAGCTTTCTTT
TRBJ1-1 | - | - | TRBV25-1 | CASSLPGFTEAFF | TGTGCCAGCAGTCTACCAGGTTTCACTGAAGCTTTCTTT
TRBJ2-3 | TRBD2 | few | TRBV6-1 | CASSELGSGVYSDTQYF | TGTGCCAGCAGTGAACTCGGTAGCGGGGTTTACTCAGATACGCAGTATTTT
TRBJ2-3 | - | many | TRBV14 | CASSQEGGWTYSSTDTQYF | TGTGCCAGCAGCCAGGAGGGTGGTTGGACTTACTCTAGCACAGATACGCAGTATTTT
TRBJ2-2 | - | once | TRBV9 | CASKPHGGEVTGELFF | TGTGCCAGCAAACCACATGGGGGCGAGGTCACCGGGGAGCTGTTTTTT
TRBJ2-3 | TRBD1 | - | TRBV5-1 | CASSPIQGLSYTQYF | TGCGCCAGCAGCCCGATACAGGGGTTATCATATACTCAGTATTTT
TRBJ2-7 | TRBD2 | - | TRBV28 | CASSWGLAGHQQYF | TGTGCCAGCAGTTGGGGACTAGCGGGACACCAGCAGTACTTC
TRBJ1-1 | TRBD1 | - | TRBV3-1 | CASSLRQGGAEAFF | TGTGCCAGTAGCCTTCGACAGGGTGGGGCTGAAGCTTTCTTT
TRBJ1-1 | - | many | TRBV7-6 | CASSPSGGSNTEAFF | TGTGCCAGCAGCCCAAGCGGGGGTTCGAACACTGAAGCTTTCTTT
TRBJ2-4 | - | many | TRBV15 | CATSKEIGTKNIQYF | TGTGCCACCAGCAAAGAGATAGGCACGAAAAACATTCAGTACTTC
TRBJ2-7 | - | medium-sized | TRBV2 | CASSPIQGSEQYF | TGTGCCAGCAGTCCCATTCAGGGATCCGAGCAGTACTTC
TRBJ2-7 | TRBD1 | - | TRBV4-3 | CASSQDWGQSYEQYF | TGCGCCAGCAGCCAAGATTGGGGACAGTCCTACGAGCAGTACTTC
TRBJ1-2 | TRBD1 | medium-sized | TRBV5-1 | CASSFPGGQMDGYTF | TGCGCCAGCAGCTTCCCCGGGGGACAGATGGATGGCTACACCTTC
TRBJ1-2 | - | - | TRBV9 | CASSSPDVSWGDYGYTF | TGTGCCAGCAGCTCCCCCGACGTTAGTTGGGGAGACTATGGCTACACCTTC
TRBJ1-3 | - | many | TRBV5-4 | CASSFIWWPKLSGNTIYF | TGTGCCAGCAGCTTTATTTGGTGGCCGAAACTCTCTGGAAACACCATATATTTT
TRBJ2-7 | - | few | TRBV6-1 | CAVSPGLATYEQYF | TGTGCCGTCTCCCCCGGTCTGGCCACCTACGAGCAGTACTTC
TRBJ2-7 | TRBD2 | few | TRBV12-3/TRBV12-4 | CASSLALGLAREQYF | TGTGCCAGCAGTTTAGCGCTTGGACTAGCCCGGGAGCAGTACTTC
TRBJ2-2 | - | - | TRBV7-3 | CASSLEGGNTGELFF | TGTGCCAGCAGCTTAGAGGGAGGGAACACCGGGGAGCTGTTTTTT
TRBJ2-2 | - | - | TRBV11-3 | CASSLDPSPNTGELFF | TGTGCCAGCAGCTTAGATCCATCCCCTAACACCGGGGAGCTGTTTTTT
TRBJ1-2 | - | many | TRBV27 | CASSLSMSQTSYTF | TGTGCCAGCAGTTTATCGATGTCCCAAACCAGCTACACCTTC
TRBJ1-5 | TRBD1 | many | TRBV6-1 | CASSETGGSNQPQHF | TGTGCCAGCAGCGAAACAGGGGGTAGCAATCAGCCCCAGCATTTT
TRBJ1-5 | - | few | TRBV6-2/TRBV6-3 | CASRRPGNQPQHF | TGTGCCAGCAGAAGACCAGGGAATCAGCCCCAGCATTTT
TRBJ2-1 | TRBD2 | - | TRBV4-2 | CASSGTSGHVGEQFF | TGTGCCAGCAGCGGGACTAGCGGGCACGTAGGTGAGCAGTTCTTC
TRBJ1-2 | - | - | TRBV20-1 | CSAITISFRGYTF | TGCAGTGCTATAACGATAAGTTTTCGTGGCTACACCTTC
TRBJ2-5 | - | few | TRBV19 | CASILDTQYF | TGTGCCAGTATCTTGGATACCCAGTATTTC
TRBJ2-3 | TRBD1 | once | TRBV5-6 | CASSPWDRGTDTQYF | TGTGCCAGCAGCCCGTGGGACAGGGGGACAGATACGCAGTATTTT
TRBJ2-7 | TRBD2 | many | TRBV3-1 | CASSQVSLAGGISYEQYF | TGTGCCAGCAGCCAAGTTTCGCTAGCGGGGGGAATCTCCTACGAGCAGTACTTC
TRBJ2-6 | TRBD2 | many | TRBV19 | CASSRGVSGANVLTF | TGTGCCAGTAGCCGGGGGGTCTCTGGGGCCAACGTCCTGACTTTC
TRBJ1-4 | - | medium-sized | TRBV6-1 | CASSEREGEKLFF | TGTGCCAGCAGTGAAAGGGAGGGAGAAAAACTGTTTTTT
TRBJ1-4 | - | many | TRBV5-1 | CASSHKTGSVDEKLFF | TGCGCCAGCAGCCACAAAACAGGGTCGGTGGATGAAAAACTGTTTTTT
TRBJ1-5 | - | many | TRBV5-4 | CASSLCGFFLQPQHF | TGTGCCAGCAGCTTGTGTGGGTTCTTCCTACAGCCCCAGCATTTT
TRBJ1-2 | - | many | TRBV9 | CARFLDFRVHYGYTF | TGTGCCAGATTCCTAGATTTCAGGGTTCACTATGGCTACACCTTC
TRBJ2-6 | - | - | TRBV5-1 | CASSADLSGANVLTF | TGCGCCAGCAGCGCCGATCTCTCTGGGGCCAACGTCCTGACTTTC
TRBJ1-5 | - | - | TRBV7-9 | CASILGVMCQPQHF | TGTGCCAGCATCTTAGGAGTCATGTGTCAGCCCCAGCATTTT
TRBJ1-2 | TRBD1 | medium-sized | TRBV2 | CASRRTGQIIYGYTF | TGTGCCAGCAGGCGGACAGGGCAAATCATCTATGGCTACACCTTC